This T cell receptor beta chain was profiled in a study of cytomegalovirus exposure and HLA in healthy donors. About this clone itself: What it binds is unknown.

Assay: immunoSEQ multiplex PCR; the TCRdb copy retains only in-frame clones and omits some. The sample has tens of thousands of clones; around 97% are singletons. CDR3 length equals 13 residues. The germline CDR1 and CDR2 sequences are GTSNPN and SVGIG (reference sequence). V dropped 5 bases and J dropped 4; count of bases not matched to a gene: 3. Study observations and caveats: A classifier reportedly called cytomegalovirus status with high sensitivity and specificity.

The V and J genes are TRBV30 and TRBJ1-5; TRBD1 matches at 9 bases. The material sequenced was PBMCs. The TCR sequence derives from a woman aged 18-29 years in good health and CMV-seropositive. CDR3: CAWGTGINQPQHF. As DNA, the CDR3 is TGTGCCTGGGGGACAGGGATTAATCAGCCCCAGCATTTT.